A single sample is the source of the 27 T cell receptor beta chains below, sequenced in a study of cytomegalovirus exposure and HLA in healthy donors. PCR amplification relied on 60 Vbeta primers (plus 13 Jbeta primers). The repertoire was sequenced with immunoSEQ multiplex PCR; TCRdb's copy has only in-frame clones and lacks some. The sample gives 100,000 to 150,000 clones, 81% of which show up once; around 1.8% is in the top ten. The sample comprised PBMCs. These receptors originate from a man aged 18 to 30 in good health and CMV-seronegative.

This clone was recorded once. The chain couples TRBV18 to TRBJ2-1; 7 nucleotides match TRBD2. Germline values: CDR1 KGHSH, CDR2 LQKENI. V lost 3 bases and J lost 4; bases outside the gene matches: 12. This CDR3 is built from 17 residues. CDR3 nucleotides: TGTGCCAGCTCACCGCCTGCACTAGCGACCCTTTACAATGAGCAGTTCTTC. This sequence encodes CASSPPALATLYNEQFF.

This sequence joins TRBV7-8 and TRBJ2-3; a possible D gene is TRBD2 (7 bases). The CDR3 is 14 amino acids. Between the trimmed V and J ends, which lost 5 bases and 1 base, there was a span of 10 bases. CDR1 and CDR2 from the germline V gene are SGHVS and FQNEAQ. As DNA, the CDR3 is TGTGCCAGCAGCACCGGGGGGCGCACAGATACGCAGTATTTT. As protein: CASSTGGRTDTQYF.

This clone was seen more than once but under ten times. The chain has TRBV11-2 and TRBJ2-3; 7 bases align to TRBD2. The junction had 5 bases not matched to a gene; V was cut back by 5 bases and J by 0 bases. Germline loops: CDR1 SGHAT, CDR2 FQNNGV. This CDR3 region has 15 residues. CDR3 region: CASSPLAVSTDTQYF. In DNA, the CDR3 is TGTGCCAGCAGCCCCCTAGCGGTTAGCACAGATACGCAGTATTTT.

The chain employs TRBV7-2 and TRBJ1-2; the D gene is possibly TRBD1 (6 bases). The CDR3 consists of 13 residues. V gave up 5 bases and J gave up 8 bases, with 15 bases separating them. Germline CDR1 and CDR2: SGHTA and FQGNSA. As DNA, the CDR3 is TGTGCCAGCAGCCTATTAAGGACAGACGGCTACACCTTC. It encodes CASSLLRTDGYTF.

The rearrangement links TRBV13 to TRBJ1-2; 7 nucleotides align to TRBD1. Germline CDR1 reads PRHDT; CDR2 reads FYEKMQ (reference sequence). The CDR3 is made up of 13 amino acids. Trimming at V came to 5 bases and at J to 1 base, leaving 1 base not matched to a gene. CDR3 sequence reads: CASSRDSNYGYTF. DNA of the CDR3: TGTGCCAGCAGCAGGGACAGTAACTATGGCTACACCTTC.

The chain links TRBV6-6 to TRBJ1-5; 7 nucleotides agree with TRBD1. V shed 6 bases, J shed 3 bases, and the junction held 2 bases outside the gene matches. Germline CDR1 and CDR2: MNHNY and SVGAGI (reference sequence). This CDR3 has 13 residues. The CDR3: CASRGQLNQPQHF. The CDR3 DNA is TGTGCCAGCAGGGGACAGCTCAATCAGCCCCAGCATTTT.

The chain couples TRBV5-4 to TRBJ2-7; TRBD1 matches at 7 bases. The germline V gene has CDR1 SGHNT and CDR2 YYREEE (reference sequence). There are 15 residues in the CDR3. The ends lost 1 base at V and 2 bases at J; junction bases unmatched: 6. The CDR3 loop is CASSLKAQGAYEQYF. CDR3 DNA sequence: TGTGCCAGCAGCTTGAAGGCCCAGGGGGCCTACGAGCAGTACTTC.

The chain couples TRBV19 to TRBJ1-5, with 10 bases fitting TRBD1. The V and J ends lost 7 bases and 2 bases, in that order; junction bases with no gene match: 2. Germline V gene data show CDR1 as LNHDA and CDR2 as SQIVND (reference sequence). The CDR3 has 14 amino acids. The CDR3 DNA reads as TGTGCCAGTACAGGGACAGGGGGCAATCAGCCCCAGCATTTT. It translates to CASTGTGGNQPQHF.

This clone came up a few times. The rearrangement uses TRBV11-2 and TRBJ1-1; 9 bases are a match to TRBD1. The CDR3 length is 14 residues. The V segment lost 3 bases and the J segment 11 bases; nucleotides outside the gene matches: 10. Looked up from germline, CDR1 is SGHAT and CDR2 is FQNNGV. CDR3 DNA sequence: TGTGCCAGCAGCTTTACCGGGACAGGGTTTGAGGCTTTCTTT. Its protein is CASSFTGTGFEAFF.

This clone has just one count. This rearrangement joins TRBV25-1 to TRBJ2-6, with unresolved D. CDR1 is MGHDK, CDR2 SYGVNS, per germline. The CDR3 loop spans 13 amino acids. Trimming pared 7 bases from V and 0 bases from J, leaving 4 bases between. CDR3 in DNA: TGTGCCAGCACTCTCTCTGGGGCCAACGTCCTGACTTTC. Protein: CASTLSGANVLTF.

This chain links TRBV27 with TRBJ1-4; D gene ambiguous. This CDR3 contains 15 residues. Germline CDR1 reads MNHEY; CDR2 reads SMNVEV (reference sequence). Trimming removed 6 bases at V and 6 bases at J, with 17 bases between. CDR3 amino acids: CASRNSILLDEKLFF. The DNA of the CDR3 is TGTGCCAGCAGGAACTCGATTTTACTGGATGAAAAACTGTTTTTT.

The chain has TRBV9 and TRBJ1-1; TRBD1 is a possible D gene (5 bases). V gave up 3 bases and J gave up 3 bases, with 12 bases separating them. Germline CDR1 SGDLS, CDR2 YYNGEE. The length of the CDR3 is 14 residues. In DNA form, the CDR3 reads TGTGCCAGCAGCGCGGGGGGGACGGACACTGAAGCTTTCTTT. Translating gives CASSAGGTDTEAFF.

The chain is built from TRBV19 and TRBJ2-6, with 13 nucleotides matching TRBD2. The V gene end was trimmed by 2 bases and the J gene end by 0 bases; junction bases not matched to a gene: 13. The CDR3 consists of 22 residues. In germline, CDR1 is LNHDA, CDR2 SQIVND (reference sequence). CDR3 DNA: TGTGCCAGTAGTATACGTTCGGGACTAGCGGGACCCCTAACCTCTGGGGCCAACGTCCTGACTTTC. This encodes CASSIRSGLAGPLTSGANVLTF.

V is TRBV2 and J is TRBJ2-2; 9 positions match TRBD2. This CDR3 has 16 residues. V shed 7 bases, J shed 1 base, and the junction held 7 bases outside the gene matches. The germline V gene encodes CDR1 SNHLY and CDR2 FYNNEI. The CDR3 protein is CASKEFSGGNTGELFF. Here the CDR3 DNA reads TGTGCCAGCAAGGAGTTTAGCGGGGGGAACACCGGGGAGCTGTTTTTT. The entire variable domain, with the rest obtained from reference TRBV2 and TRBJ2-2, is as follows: EPEVTQTPSHQVTQMGQEVILRCVPISNHLYFYWYRQILGQKVEFLVSFYNNEISEKSEIFDDQFSVERPDGSNFTLKIRSTKLEDSAMYFCASKEFSGGNTGELFFGEGSRLTVL.

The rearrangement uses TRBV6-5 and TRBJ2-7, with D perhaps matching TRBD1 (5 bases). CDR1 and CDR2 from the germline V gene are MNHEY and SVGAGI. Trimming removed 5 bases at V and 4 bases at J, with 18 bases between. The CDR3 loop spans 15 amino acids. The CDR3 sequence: CASSPFRVGAYEQYF. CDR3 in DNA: TGTGCCAGCAGTCCGTTCCGGGTAGGGGCTTACGAGCAGTACTTC.

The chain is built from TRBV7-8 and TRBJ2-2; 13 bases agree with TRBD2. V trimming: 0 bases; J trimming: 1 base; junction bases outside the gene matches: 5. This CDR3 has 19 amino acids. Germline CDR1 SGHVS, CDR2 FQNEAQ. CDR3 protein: CASSLARTSGGGNTGELFF. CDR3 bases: TGTGCCAGCAGCTTAGCTCGGACTAGCGGGGGAGGGAACACCGGGGAGCTGTTTTTT.

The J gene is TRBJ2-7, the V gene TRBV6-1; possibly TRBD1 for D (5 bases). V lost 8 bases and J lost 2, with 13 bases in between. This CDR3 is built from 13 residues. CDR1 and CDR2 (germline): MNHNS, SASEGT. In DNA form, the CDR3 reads TGTGCCAGCGTAGAACAGGCTGCCTACGAGCAGTACTTC. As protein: CASVEQAAYEQYF.

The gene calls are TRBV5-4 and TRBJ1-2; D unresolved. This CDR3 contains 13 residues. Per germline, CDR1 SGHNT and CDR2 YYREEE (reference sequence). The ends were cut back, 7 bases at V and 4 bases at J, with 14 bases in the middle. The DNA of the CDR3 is TGTGCCAGCTTAAACCGGGAGAGCTATGGCTACACCTTC. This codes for CASLNRESYGYTF. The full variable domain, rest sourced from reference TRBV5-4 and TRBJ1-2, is ETGVTQSPTHLIKTRGQQVTLRCSSQSGHNTVSWYQQALGQGPQFIFQYYREEENGRGNFPPRFSGLQFPNYSSELNVNALELDDSALYLCASLNRESYGYTFGSGTRLTVV.

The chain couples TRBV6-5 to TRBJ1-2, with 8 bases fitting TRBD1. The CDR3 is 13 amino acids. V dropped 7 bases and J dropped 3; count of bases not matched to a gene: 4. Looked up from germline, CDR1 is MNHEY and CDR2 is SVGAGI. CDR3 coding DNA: TGTGCCAGCATGGGGACAGGCCACTATGGCTACACCTTC. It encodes CASMGTGHYGYTF.

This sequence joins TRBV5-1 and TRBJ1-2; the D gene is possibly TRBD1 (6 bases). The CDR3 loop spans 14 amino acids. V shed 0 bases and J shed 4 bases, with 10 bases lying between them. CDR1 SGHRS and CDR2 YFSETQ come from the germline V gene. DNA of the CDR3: TGCGCCAGCAGCTTGGACAGGGTGGCCTATGGCTACACCTTC. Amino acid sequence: CASSLDRVAYGYTF.

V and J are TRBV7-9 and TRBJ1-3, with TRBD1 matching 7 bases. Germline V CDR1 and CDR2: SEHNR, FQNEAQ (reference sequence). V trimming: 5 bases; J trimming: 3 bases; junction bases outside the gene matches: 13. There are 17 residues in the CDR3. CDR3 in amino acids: CASSPMDRPPDGNTIYF. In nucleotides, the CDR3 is TGTGCCAGCAGCCCGATGGACAGGCCACCGGATGGAAACACCATATATTTT.

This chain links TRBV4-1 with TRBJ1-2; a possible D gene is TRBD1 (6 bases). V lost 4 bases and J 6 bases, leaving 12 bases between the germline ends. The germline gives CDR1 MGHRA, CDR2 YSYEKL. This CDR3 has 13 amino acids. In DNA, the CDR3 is TGCGCCAGCAGCCCGCAGGGGAATAATGGCTACACCTTC. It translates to CASSPQGNNGYTF.

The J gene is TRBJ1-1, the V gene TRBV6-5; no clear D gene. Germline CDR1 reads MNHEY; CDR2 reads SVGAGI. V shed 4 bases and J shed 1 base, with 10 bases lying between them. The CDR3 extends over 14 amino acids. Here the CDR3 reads CASSSGGRNTEAFF. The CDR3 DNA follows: TGTGCCAGCAGTTCTGGAGGTCGGAACACTGAAGCTTTCTTT.

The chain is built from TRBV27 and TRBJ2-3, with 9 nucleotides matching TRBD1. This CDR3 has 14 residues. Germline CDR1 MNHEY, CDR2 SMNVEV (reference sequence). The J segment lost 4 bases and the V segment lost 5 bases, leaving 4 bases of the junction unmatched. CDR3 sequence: CASSRDRVADTQYF. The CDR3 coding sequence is TGTGCCAGCAGTAGGGACAGGGTAGCAGATACGCAGTATTTT.

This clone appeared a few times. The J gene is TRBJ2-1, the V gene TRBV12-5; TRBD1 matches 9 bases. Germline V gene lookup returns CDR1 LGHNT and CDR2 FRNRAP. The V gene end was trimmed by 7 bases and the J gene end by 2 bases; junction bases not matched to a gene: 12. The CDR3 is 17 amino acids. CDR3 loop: CASEGTGKLLAYNEQFF. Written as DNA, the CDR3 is TGTGCTAGTGAGGGGACAGGGAAGTTGTTAGCCTACAATGAGCAGTTCTTC. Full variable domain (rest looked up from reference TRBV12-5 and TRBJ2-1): DARVTQTPRHKVTEMGQEVTMRCQPILGHNTVFWYRQTMMQGLELLAYFRNRAPLDDSGMPKDRFSAEMPDATLATLKIQPSEPRDSAVYFCASEGTGKLLAYNEQFFGPGTRLTVL.

The CDR3: CASSVDGGYGYTF. CDR3 in DNA: TGTGCCAGCAGCGTAGACGGCGGCTATGGCTACACCTTC. The chain employs TRBV9 and TRBJ1-2, with no clear D. From germline, CDR1 is SGDLS and CDR2 YYNGEE. Trimming left V 0 bases short and J 4 bases short, with 7 bases between. The CDR3 length is 13 residues.

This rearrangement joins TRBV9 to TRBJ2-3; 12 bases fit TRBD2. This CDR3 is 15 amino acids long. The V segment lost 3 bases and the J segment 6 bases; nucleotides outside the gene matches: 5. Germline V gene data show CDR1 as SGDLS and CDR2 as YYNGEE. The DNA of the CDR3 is TGTGCCAGCAGCGCTAGCGGGGGGGCTCCCGATACGCAGTATTTT. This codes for CASSASGGAPDTQYF.